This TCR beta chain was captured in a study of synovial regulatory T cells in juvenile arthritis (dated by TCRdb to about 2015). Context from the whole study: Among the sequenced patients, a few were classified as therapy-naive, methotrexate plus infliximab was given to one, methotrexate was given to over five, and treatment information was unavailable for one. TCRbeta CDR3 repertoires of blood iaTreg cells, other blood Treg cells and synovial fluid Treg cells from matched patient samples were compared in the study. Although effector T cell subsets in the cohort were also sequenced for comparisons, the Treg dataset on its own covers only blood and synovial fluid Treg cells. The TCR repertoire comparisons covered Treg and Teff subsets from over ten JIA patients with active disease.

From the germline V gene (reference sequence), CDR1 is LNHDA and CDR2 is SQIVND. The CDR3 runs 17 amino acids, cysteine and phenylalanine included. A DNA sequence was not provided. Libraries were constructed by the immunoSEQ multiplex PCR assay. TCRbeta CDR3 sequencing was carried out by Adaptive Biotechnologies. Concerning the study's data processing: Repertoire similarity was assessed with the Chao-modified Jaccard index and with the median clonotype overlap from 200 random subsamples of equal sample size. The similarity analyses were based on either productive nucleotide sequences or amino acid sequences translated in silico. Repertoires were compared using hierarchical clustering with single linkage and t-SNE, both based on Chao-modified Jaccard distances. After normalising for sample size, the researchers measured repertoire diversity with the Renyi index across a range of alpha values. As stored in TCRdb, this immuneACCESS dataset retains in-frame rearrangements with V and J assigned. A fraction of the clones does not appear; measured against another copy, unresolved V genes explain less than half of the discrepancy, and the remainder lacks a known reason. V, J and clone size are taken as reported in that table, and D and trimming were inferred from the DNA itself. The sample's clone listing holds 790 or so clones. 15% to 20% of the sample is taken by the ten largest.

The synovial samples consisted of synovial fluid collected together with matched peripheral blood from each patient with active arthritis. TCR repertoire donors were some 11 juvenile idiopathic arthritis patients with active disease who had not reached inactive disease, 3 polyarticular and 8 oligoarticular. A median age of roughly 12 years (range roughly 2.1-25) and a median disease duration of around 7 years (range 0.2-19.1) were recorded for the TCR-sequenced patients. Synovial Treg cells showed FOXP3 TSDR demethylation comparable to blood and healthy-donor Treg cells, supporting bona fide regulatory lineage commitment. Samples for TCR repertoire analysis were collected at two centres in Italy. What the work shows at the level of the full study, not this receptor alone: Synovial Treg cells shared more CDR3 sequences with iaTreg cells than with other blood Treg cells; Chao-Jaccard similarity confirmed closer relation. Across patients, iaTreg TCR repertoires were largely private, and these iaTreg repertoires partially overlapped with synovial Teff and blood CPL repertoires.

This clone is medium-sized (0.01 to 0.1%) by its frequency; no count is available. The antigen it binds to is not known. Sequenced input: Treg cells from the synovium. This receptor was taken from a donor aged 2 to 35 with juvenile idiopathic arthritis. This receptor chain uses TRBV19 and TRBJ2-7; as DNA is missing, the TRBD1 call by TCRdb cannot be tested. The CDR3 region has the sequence CASSIGLGQGRSYEQYF. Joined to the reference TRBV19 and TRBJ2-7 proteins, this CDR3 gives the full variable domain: DGGITQSPKYLFRKEGQNVTLSCEQNLNHDAMYWYRQDPGQGLRLIYYSQIVNDFQKGDIAEGYSVSREKKESFPLTVTSAQKNPTAFYLCASSIGLGQGRSYEQYFGPGTRLTVT.